These 32 T cell receptor beta chains were all obtained from the same sample, sequenced in a study of blood T cell repertoires in COVID-19. Assay: immunoSEQ multiplex PCR; the TCRdb copy retains only in-frame clones and omits some. This table holds a few hundred thousand clones, 90% found once. Sequencing used peripheral blood. The receptors were sampled from a woman aged 60 to 75 with COVID-19, enrolled during active disease.

V gene TRBV5-1 combines with J gene TRBJ2-1; 11 positions agree with TRBD2. J lost 10 bases, V lost 4 bases, and 7 bases had no gene match. The germline V gene encodes CDR1 SGHRS and CDR2 YFSETQ. The CDR3 totals 14 residues. The CDR3 loop is CASSLGTSGLEQFF. DNA of the CDR3: TGCGCCAGCAGCCTAGGGACTAGCGGTTTGGAGCAGTTCTTC.

The chain combines TRBV7-2 with TRBJ1-1, with 8 bases identical to TRBD1. V trimming: 6 bases; J trimming: 6 bases; junction bases outside the gene matches: 6. This CDR3 is built from 13 residues. Germline CDR1 SGHTA, CDR2 FQGNSA. The CDR3: CASSYPGGPEAFF. CDR3 in DNA: TGTGCCAGCAGTTACCCAGGGGGCCCTGAAGCTTTCTTT. Filled out from reference TRBV7-2 and TRBJ1-1, the complete variable domain reads GAGVSQSPSNKVTEKGKDVELRCDPISGHTALYWYRQSLGQGLEFLIYFQGNSAPDKSGLPSDRFSAERTGGSVSTLTIQRTQQEDSAVYLCASSYPGGPEAFFGQGTRLTVV.

The count of this clone is one. The rearrangement uses TRBV6-2 or TRBV6-3 and TRBJ1-1; 8 nucleotides agree with TRBD1. From germline, CDR1 is MNHEY and CDR2 SVGEGT. The V gene end was trimmed by 6 bases and the J gene end by 3 bases; junction bases not matched to a gene: 6. The CDR3 consists of 14 residues. The CDR3 coding sequence is TGTGCCAGCAGCCTGACAGGGGAAGACACTGAAGCTTTCTTT. As protein: CASSLTGEDTEAFF.

The V gene is TRBV7-9, the J gene TRBJ1-3; D gene uncertain. V was clipped by 5 bases and J by 1 base, with 9 bases between them. CDR1 is SEHNR, CDR2 FQNEAQ, per germline (reference sequence). This CDR3 has 14 residues. The CDR3 bases are TGTGCCAGCAGCCTAAGTTTATCTGGAAACACCATATATTTT. This encodes CASSLSLSGNTIYF.

In its sample, this clone was seen once. V gene TRBV29-1 combines with J gene TRBJ1-1, with 8 bases fitting TRBD1. This CDR3 has 13 amino acids. The V gene end was trimmed by 6 bases and the J gene end by 4 bases; junction bases not matched to a gene: 7. The germline V gene has CDR1 SQVTM and CDR2 ANQGSEA. CDR3 bases: TGCAGCGTCTCCCAGGGGGCCGGCACTGAAGCTTTCTTT. Encoded protein: CSVSQGAGTEAFF.

This clone was counted many times. This chain uses TRBV24-1 with TRBJ2-1, with D possibly matching TRBD1 (6 bases). This CDR3 contains 14 residues. Trimming shortened V by 10 bases and J by 12 bases, and 24 bases separated the two germline ends. Germline CDR1 and CDR2: KGHDR and SFDVKD. The CDR3: CATNRTANSGGQFF. CDR3 coding DNA: TGTGCCACAAACCGGACAGCCAACTCCGGCGGGCAGTTCTTC.

The chain combines TRBV5-1 with TRBJ2-2, with a tentative D call TRBD1 (7 bases). V shed 1 base and J shed 2 bases, with 12 bases lying between them. Germline V gene sequence: CDR1 SGHRS, CDR2 YFSETQ. The CDR3 has 16 amino acids. The CDR3 sequence: CASSLMEGANTGELFF. CDR3 nucleotides: TGCGCCAGCAGCTTGATGGAGGGGGCAAACACCGGGGAGCTGTTTTTT.

This clone was seen only a few times. This rearrangement joins TRBV6-6 to TRBJ1-5, with TRBD1 identical over 9 bases. The V gene's germline CDR1 is MNHNY and CDR2 SVGAGI (reference sequence). The ends lost 5 bases at V and 6 bases at J; junction bases unmatched: 5. There are 14 residues in the CDR3. The CDR3 DNA is TGTGCCAGCAGTGGGGACAGGGAGGCTCAGCCCCAGCATTTT. Protein sequence: CASSGDREAQPQHF.

The chain couples TRBV6-2 or TRBV6-3 to TRBJ1-2; TRBD1 agrees at 8 bases. Germline V lookup: CDR1 MNHEY, CDR2 SVGEGT. CDR3 length: 13 residues. V lost 5 bases to trimming and J lost 4 bases; unmatched junction nucleotides: 3. The CDR3 DNA follows: TGTGCCAGCAGTCCAGGGGGCGTCTATGGCTACACCTTC. This codes for CASSPGGVYGYTF.

This sequence joins TRBV27 and TRBJ2-3, with 7 bases fitting TRBD1. The CDR3 extends over 15 amino acids. The V segment lost 6 bases and the J segment 0 bases; nucleotides outside the gene matches: 6. Germline V gene data show CDR1 as MNHEY and CDR2 as SMNVEV (reference sequence). The CDR3 sequence is CASRGRGPSTDTQYF. The DNA for the CDR3 is TGTGCCAGCAGGGGTAGGGGGCCGAGCACAGATACGCAGTATTTT.

V gene TRBV11-3 combines with J gene TRBJ2-7, with TRBD1 identical over 7 bases. The V segment lost 2 bases and the J segment 1 base; nucleotides outside the gene matches: 2. The germline V gene has CDR1 SGHNT and CDR2 YENEEA. CDR3 length: 14 residues. Here the CDR3 DNA reads TGTGCCAGCAGCTTACACAGGGGATCCTACGAGCAGTACTTC. It translates to CASSLHRGSYEQYF.

This sequence joins TRBV19 and TRBJ1-6; perhaps TRBD1 as D (6 bases). Trimming took 0 bases from V and 11 from J, leaving 14 bases between them. From germline, CDR1 is LNHDA and CDR2 SQIVND (reference sequence). This CDR3 is built from 15 residues. CDR3 residues: CASSIDGQPWTPLHF. CDR3 DNA: TGTGCCAGTAGTATAGACGGACAGCCTTGGACACCCCTCCACTTT.

This clone is a singleton in its sample. Other DNA sequences in this sample translate to the same CDR3. This rearrangement joins TRBV12-3 or TRBV12-4 to TRBJ2-5; D unresolved. V was trimmed by 5 bases and J by 4 bases, leaving 5 bases between them. The CDR3 sequence is 11 residues long. The CDR3 region is CASSLLETQYF. The CDR3 DNA reads TGTGCCAGCAGTCTCTTAGAGACCCAGTACTTC.

This clone was seen more than once but under ten times. V usage is TRBV5-6 and J usage is TRBJ1-3; maybe TRBD1 (5 bases). Germline loops: CDR1 SGHDT, CDR2 YYEEEE. V was cut by 2 bases and J by 9 bases, with 12 bases left in between. The CDR3 covers 13 residues. The CDR3 is CASSFGPGGTIYF. The CDR3 coding sequence is TGTGCCAGCAGCTTTGGACCCGGGGGCACCATATATTTT.

A word on this clone: The junction departs from germline at one end; a sequencing error may be responsible. V gene TRBV20-1 combines with J gene TRBJ1-1; no clear D gene. Germline V CDR1 and CDR2: DFQATT, SNEGSKA (reference sequence). This CDR3 is built from 10 residues. CDR3 DNA sequence: TGCAGTGCTAGCACGGGGTATGGGGTCTTT. This codes for CSASTGYGVF.

The chain recombines TRBV5-4 with TRBJ1-2; the D is unclear. The ends were cut back, 0 bases at V and 4 bases at J, with 13 bases in the middle. Germline CDR1 SGHNT, CDR2 YYREEE (reference sequence). This CDR3 is built from 15 residues. The CDR3 DNA sequence: TGTGCCAGCAGCTTGGTAGGGCTGGGAGGCTATGGCTACACCTTC. It translates to CASSLVGLGGYGYTF.

The V and J genes are TRBV28 and TRBJ1-3; D remains unclear. V dropped 2 bases and J dropped 3 bases, with 2 bases sitting between them. The CDR3 contains 12 residues. Per the germline V gene, CDR1 is MDHEN and CDR2 is SYDVKM. The CDR3 spells CASSLRGNTIYF. The CDR3 DNA reads as TGTGCCAGCAGTTTACGTGGAAACACCATATATTTT.

The chain couples TRBV29-1 to TRBJ1-1; tentatively, D is TRBD1 (5 bases). The germline V gene has CDR1 SQVTM and CDR2 ANQGSEA. The CDR3 contains 14 residues. Trimming shortened V by 4 bases and J by 1 base, and 13 bases separated the two germline ends. Here the CDR3 DNA reads TGCAGCGTTGGCGCGGGGACTAAGAACACTGAAGCTTTCTTT. Translated: CSVGAGTKNTEAFF. Filled out from reference TRBV29-1 and TRBJ1-1, the complete variable domain reads SAVISQKPSRDICQRGTSLTIQCQVDSQVTMMFWYRQQPGQSLTLIATANQGSEATYESGFVIDKFPISRPNLTFSTLTVSNMSPEDSSIYLCSVGAGTKNTEAFFGQGTRLTVV.

The chain combines TRBV18 with TRBJ1-3; D uncertain. Germline V lookup: CDR1 KGHSH, CDR2 LQKENI. The CDR3 loop spans 16 amino acids. Deletions cut 3 bases from V and 0 bases from J, with 12 bases between. Here the CDR3 reads CASSPGVGSSGNTIYF. The CDR3 nucleotides read TGTGCCAGCTCACCCGGGGTTGGGAGCTCTGGAAACACCATATATTTT.

The genes are TRBV4-1 and TRBJ1-2, with a possible D match to TRBD1 (5 bases). Germline V gene lookup returns CDR1 MGHRA and CDR2 YSYEKL. Trimming left V 4 bases short and J 4 bases short, with 13 bases between. The CDR3 consists of 14 residues. The DNA of the CDR3 is TGCGCCAGCAGCCCCGTCGGCAGGGCCTATGGCTACACCTTC. As protein: CASSPVGRAYGYTF.

The V call is TRBV3-1 (or the pseudogene TRBV3-2), the J call TRBJ1-1; D not resolved. V dropped 1 base and J dropped 1 base, with 4 bases sitting between them. Germline loops: CDR1 LGHDT, CDR2 YNNKEL (reference sequence). The CDR3 runs 13 residues. CDR3 bases: TGTGCCAGCAGCCAAGTCGGGAACACTGAAGCTTTCTTT. Protein: CASSQVGNTEAFF.

The rearrangement joins TRBV7-3 to TRBJ2-5, with a tentative D call TRBD2 (6 bases). This CDR3 is built from 15 residues. Germline values: CDR1 SGHTA, CDR2 FQGTGA. Trimming left V 2 bases short and J 3 bases short, with 13 bases between. The CDR3 DNA is TGTGCCAGCAGCTTACGCGGCGGGGACGAAGAGACCCAGTACTTC. This codes for CASSLRGGDEETQYF.

This sequence joins TRBV18 and TRBJ2-3; the D gene is possibly TRBD1 (5 bases). Trimming took off 1 base at V and 3 bases at J, with 17 bases between the two ends. Germline V gene data show CDR1 as KGHSH and CDR2 as LQKENI. The CDR3 has 17 amino acids. CDR3 residues: CASSPLSALGQTDTQYF. DNA for the CDR3: TGTGCCAGCTCACCACTATCCGCCCTAGGACAAACAGATACGCAGTATTTT.

The CDR3 sequence: CASSLRGYEQYF. The CDR3 bases are TGTGCCAGCAGCCTTAGGGGCTACGAGCAGTACTTC. This chain links TRBV5-6 with TRBJ2-7; tentative D call: TRBD1 (5 bases). Germline-derived CDR1 and CDR2 are SGHDT and YYEEEE. The CDR3 totals 12 residues. Between the trimmed V and J ends, which lost 4 bases and 3 bases, there was a span of 8 bases.

This chain connects TRBV7-2 to TRBJ1-5; tentatively, D is TRBD1 (6 bases). V was clipped by 6 bases and J by 1 base, with 10 bases between them. The germline gives CDR1 SGHTA, CDR2 FQGNSA. The CDR3 consists of 14 residues. The CDR3 reads CASSSRGSNQPQHF. As DNA, the CDR3 is TGTGCCAGCAGTTCCAGGGGCAGCAATCAGCCCCAGCATTTT.

V gene TRBV19 combines with J gene TRBJ2-7; perhaps TRBD1 as D (6 bases). V gave up 3 bases and J gave up 12 bases, with 12 bases separating them. The CDR3 has 11 amino acids. Germline V gene sequence: CDR1 LNHDA, CDR2 SQIVND (reference sequence). CDR3 residues: CASSIGQFLYF. As DNA, the CDR3 is TGTGCCAGTAGTATCGGACAGTTCCTGTACTTC.

In this sample, this clone turned up once. This chain uses TRBV15 with TRBJ2-1, with 9 bases lining up with TRBD1. The germline V gene has CDR1 LNHNV and CDR2 YYDKDF (reference sequence). V dropped 0 bases and J dropped 9; count of bases not matched to a gene: 12. This CDR3 contains 17 residues. CDR3 coding DNA: TGTGCCACCAGCAGAGACCAGGGACAGGGACGTCAGGGTGAGCAGTTCTTC. It yields the protein CATSRDQGQGRQGEQFF.

The chain recombines TRBV7-9 with TRBJ1-5; D unclear. Germline loops: CDR1 SEHNR, CDR2 FQNEAQ (reference sequence). The CDR3 runs 14 residues. Deletions cut 5 bases from V and 3 bases from J, with 11 bases between. In DNA, the CDR3 is TGTGCCAGCAGCCACCCCGGGGACAATCAGCCCCAGCATTTT. Protein: CASSHPGDNQPQHF.

CDR3 bases: TGTGCCAGCTCACGAGGGCAAAATGAGCAGTTCTTC. It translates to CASSRGQNEQFF. V is TRBV18 and J is TRBJ2-1, with D perhaps matching TRBD2 (5 bases). Trimming took off 4 bases at V and 7 bases at J, with 8 bases between the two ends. The CDR3 is 12 residues long. Germline-derived CDR1 and CDR2 are KGHSH and LQKENI.

The chain is built from TRBV5-4 and TRBJ2-7, with 9 bases matching TRBD1. The CDR3 consists of 13 residues. Per germline, CDR1 SGHNT and CDR2 YYREEE (reference sequence). Trimming at V came to 4 bases and at J to 5 bases, leaving 4 bases not matched to a gene. The CDR3 protein is CASSRDRANEQYF. CDR3 sequence (DNA): TGTGCCAGCAGCAGGGACAGGGCTAACGAGCAGTACTTC.

The chain uses TRBV18 and TRBJ1-2, with 10 bases aligning to TRBD1. V was clipped by 6 bases and J by 3 bases; unmatched bases: 10. Germline loops: CDR1 KGHSH, CDR2 LQKENI. The CDR3 spans 16 residues. CDR3 nucleotides: TGTGCCAGCTCCGTCGGGCGGGACAGGGGACACTATGGCTACACCTTC. Its translation is CASSVGRDRGHYGYTF. Full variable domain (rest looked up from reference TRBV18 and TRBJ1-2): NAGVMQNPRHLVRRRGQEARLRCSPMKGHSHVYWYRQLPEEGLKFMVYLQKENIIDESGMPKERFSAEFPKEGPSILRIQQVVRGDSAAYFCASSVGRDRGHYGYTFGSGTRLTVV.

V and J are TRBV3-1 (or the pseudogene TRBV3-2) and TRBJ1-2, with unresolved D. CDR3 length equals 12 residues. The V end was cut by 1 base, the J end by 7 bases, with 7 bases between. Per the germline V gene, CDR1 is LGHDT and CDR2 is YNNKEL (reference sequence). The DNA of the CDR3 is TGTGCCAGCAGCCAAGGTGGCTCTGGCTACACCTTC. This sequence encodes CASSQGGSGYTF.